Following are 19 T cell receptor beta chains from one sample sequenced in a study of shared clonotypes between healthy human individuals. CD45RO-negative, CCR7-positively selected cells formed the naive CD8 fraction, excluding terminally differentiated effector memory CD45RA+ cells. The table came from immunoSEQ multiplex PCR; TCRdb's copy has only in-frame clones and leaves some out. Of about 580,000 clones listed, roughly 98% are singletons. Sequencing was performed on naive CD8+ T cells sorted from blood. The receptors stem from a young man in good health.

The chain couples TRBV10-3 to TRBJ2-7; TRBD1 aligns across 7 bases. This CDR3 contains 15 residues. Germline V lookup: CDR1 ENHRY, CDR2 SYGVKD. V gave up 6 bases and J gave up 1 base; unmatched junction bases: 9. The DNA of the CDR3 is TGTGCCATCAGCGCCGAGGGGGACAGTTCCTACGAGCAGTACTTC. Amino acids: CAISAEGDSSYEQYF.

The genes are TRBV5-1 and TRBJ2-7; 14 bases line up with TRBD2. Per germline, CDR1 SGHRS and CDR2 YFSETQ. Losses at the gene ends were 3 bases for V and 5 bases for J; bases not matched to a gene: 7. CDR3 length: 16 residues. The CDR3 is CASSSGTSGRYHEQYF. The CDR3, as DNA: TGCGCCAGCAGCTCGGGGACTAGCGGGAGATACCACGAGCAGTACTTC. The full variable domain, with the rest looked up from reference TRBV5-1 and TRBJ2-7, is KAGVTQTPRYLIKTRGQQVTLSCSPISGHRSVSWYQQTPGQGLQFLFEYFSETQRNKGNFPGRFSGRQFSNSRSEMNVSTLELGDSALYLCASSSGTSGRYHEQYFGPGTRLTVT.

This clone was picked up one time. The chain employs TRBV11-2 and TRBJ2-7; D is ambiguous. The CDR3 is 12 residues long. Germline-derived CDR1 and CDR2 are SGHAT and FQNNGV. V was shortened by 3 bases and J by 4 bases, with 7 bases between the two germline ends. DNA of the CDR3: TGTGCCAGCAGCTTCTTAGGGTACGAGCAGTACTTC. Amino acids: CASSFLGYEQYF.

The rearrangement links TRBV4-3 to TRBJ2-3, with D possibly being TRBD1 or TRBD2 (5 bases each). Trimming cost V 0 bases and J 4 bases, with 11 bases left between them. Germline CDR1 and CDR2: LGHNA and YSLEER. This CDR3 is built from 15 residues. CDR3 region: CASSQELRGADTQYF. The CDR3 nucleotides are TGCGCCAGCAGCCAAGAGTTGAGAGGGGCAGATACGCAGTATTTT.

This chain connects TRBV7-9 to TRBJ2-7; 10 bases match TRBD2. After removal of 5 bases from V and 4 bases from J, the junction contained 8 bases not matched to a gene. Germline CDR1 is SEHNR and CDR2 is FQNEAQ (reference sequence). This CDR3 contains 15 residues. CDR3 loop: CASSPKPGLAYEQYF. DNA of the CDR3: TGTGCCAGCAGCCCTAAGCCGGGACTAGCGTACGAGCAGTACTTC.

V and J are TRBV10-2 and TRBJ1-4, with D possibly matching TRBD1 (5 bases). The CDR3 runs 14 residues. CDR1 is WSHSY, CDR2 SAAADI, per germline. V was shortened by 7 bases and J by 4 bases, with 13 bases between the two germline ends. The CDR3 nucleotides are TGCGCCAGCAACTGGGACGGCCTTAATGAAAAACTGTTTTTT. Amino acid sequence: CASNWDGLNEKLFF.

The CDR3 protein is CSVESVSTEAFF. The CDR3 DNA reads as TGCAGCGTTGAGTCAGTTTCCACTGAAGCTTTCTTT. The chain uses TRBV29-1 and TRBJ1-1; D unclear. Trimming pared 3 bases from V and 4 bases from J, leaving 9 bases between. CDR1 SQVTM and CDR2 ANQGSEA come from the germline V gene. This CDR3 contains 12 residues.

The rearrangement uses TRBV5-1 and TRBJ2-1; TRBD2 agrees at 11 bases. Germline CDR1 SGHRS, CDR2 YFSETQ. This CDR3 comprises 16 residues. Trimming took 4 bases from V and 4 from J; bases not matched to a gene: 7. The CDR3 protein is CASSQGTSGDYNEQFF. The CDR3 DNA sequence: TGCGCCAGCAGCCAAGGGACTAGCGGTGATTACAATGAGCAGTTCTTC.

The chain recombines TRBV29-1 with TRBJ2-3; maybe TRBD2 (5 bases). Germline CDR1 is SQVTM and CDR2 is ANQGSEA. Trimming shortened V by 5 bases and J by 6 bases, and 18 bases separated the two germline ends. The CDR3 spans 14 residues. CDR3 sequence: CSVRMAGLHDTQYF. CDR3 in DNA: TGCAGCGTTCGGATGGCGGGCCTACACGATACGCAGTATTTT.

V usage is TRBV5-6 and J usage is TRBJ1-2; 8 nucleotides match TRBD1. Germline assignment: CDR1 SGHDT and CDR2 YYEEEE. V gave up 4 bases and J gave up 3 bases; unmatched junction bases: 5. CDR3 length: 14 residues. The CDR3 sequence: CASSPGQGHYGYTF. The CDR3 region has the DNA TGTGCCAGCAGCCCAGGACAGGGTCACTATGGCTACACCTTC.

The V call is TRBV19, the J call TRBJ2-3; TRBD2 matches 7 bases. The CDR3 runs to 14 residues. Losses at the gene ends were 6 bases for V and 6 bases for J; bases not matched to a gene: 9. In germline, CDR1 is LNHDA, CDR2 SQIVND (reference sequence). Here the CDR3 reads CASRRGGRRDTQYF. Written as DNA, the CDR3 is TGTGCCAGTAGGCGAGGCGGGAGAAGGGATACGCAGTATTTT. The whole variable domain, filled in from reference TRBV19 and TRBJ2-3, reads DGGITQSPKYLFRKEGQNVTLSCEQNLNHDAMYWYRQDPGQGLRLIYYSQIVNDFQKGDIAEGYSVSREKKESFPLTVTSAQKNPTAFYLCASRRGGRRDTQYFGPGTRLTVL.

The V call is TRBV18, the J call TRBJ2-2, with D unresolved. Deletions cut 0 bases from V and 6 bases from J, with 8 bases between. Germline V gene sequence: CDR1 KGHSH, CDR2 LQKENI. The CDR3 covers 14 residues. CDR3 nucleotides: TGTGCCAGCTCACCACCGTATTGGGCCGGGGAGCTGTTTTTT. It is translated as CASSPPYWAGELFF. Full variable domain (remainder filled in from reference TRBV18 and TRBJ2-2): NAGVMQNPRHLVRRRGQEARLRCSPMKGHSHVYWYRQLPEEGLKFMVYLQKENIIDESGMPKERFSAEFPKEGPSILRIQQVVRGDSAAYFCASSPPYWAGELFFGEGSRLTVL.

A single count supports this clone. The chain recombines TRBV5-6 with TRBJ1-6; the D is unclear. Germline V lookup: CDR1 SGHDT, CDR2 YYEEEE. The CDR3 length is 12 residues. V was shortened by 0 bases and J by 7 bases, with 2 bases between the two germline ends. The CDR3: CASSLANSPLHF. CDR3 DNA sequence: TGTGCCAGCAGCTTGGCCAATTCACCCCTCCACTTT. The variable domain in full, completed from reference TRBV5-6 and TRBJ1-6, reads DAGVTQSPTHLIKTRGQQVTLRCSPKSGHDTVSWYQQALGQGPQFIFQYYEEEERQRGNFPDRFSGHQFPNYSSELNVNALLLGDSALYLCASSLANSPLHFGNGTRLTVT.

The chain combines TRBV19 with TRBJ1-1; D not certain. The CDR3 is 12 residues long. Looked up from germline, CDR1 is LNHDA and CDR2 is SQIVND (reference sequence). V was cut by 3 bases and J by 7 bases, with 9 bases left in between. CDR3 in amino acids: CASSIGVGEAFF. CDR3 DNA: TGTGCCAGTAGTATCGGGGTGGGTGAAGCTTTCTTT.

The CDR3 bases are TGTGCCAGCAGCATAGTTGACGAAGCGGGAGGGCTGGCGGCCCAGTACTTC. It specifies CASSIVDEAGGLAAQYF. The chain couples TRBV7-9 to TRBJ2-5, with 10 nucleotides matching TRBD2. The CDR3 is 17 residues long. Germline trimming cut 5 bases from V and 9 bases from J; bases unmatched to any gene: 18. CDR1 SEHNR and CDR2 FQNEAQ come from the germline V gene (reference sequence).

V is TRBV15 and J is TRBJ1-5, with D maybe TRBD1 (5 bases). The CDR3 length is 15 residues. The V gene's germline CDR1 is LNHNV and CDR2 YYDKDF (reference sequence). V was cut by 0 bases and J by 5 bases, with 11 bases left in between. CDR3 loop: CATSREYGGDQPQHF. CDR3 DNA: TGTGCCACCAGCAGAGAGTACGGGGGGGATCAGCCCCAGCATTTT.

The CDR3 nucleotides read TGTGCCAGCTCGGGGGACAGGGGGTCCCTCTCTCCCTACGAGCAGTACTTC. Its translation is CASSGDRGSLSPYEQYF. The chain employs TRBV27 and TRBJ2-7; 11 nucleotides agree with TRBD1. V was clipped by 8 bases and J by 2 bases; unmatched bases: 14. This CDR3 is 17 amino acids long. The V gene's germline CDR1 is MNHEY and CDR2 SMNVEV (reference sequence).

This chain joins TRBV2 and TRBJ2-3; D is unclear. From germline, CDR1 is SNHLY and CDR2 FYNNEI. V lost 1 base and J lost 8, with 4 bases in between. This CDR3 has 11 residues. This chain's CDR3 is CASSEVPTQYF. CDR3 coding DNA: TGTGCCAGCAGTGAAGTACCTACGCAGTATTTT.

In its sample, this clone was seen once. Other DNA sequences in the same sample also yield this CDR3. The rearrangement joins TRBV30 to TRBJ2-3; possible D gene TRBD1, 6 bases. V was pared by 3 bases and J by 5 bases, with 12 bases between. CDR1 is GTSNPN and CDR2 is SVGIG in the germline V gene (reference sequence). The CDR3 has 13 residues. The CDR3 here is CAWSALGGDTQYF. Written as DNA, the CDR3 is TGTGCCTGGAGCGCGCTAGGGGGAGATACGCAGTATTTT.